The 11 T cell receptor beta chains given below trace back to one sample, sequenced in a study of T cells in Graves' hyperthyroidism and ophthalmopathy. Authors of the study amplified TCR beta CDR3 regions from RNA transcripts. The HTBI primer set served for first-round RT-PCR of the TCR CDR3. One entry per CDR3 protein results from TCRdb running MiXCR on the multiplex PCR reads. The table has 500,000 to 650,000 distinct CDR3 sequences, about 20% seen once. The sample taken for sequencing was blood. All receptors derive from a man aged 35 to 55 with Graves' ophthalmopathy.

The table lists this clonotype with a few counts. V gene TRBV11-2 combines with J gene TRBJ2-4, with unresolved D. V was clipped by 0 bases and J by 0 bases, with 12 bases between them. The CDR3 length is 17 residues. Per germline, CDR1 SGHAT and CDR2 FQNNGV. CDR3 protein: CASSLDRVELAKNIQYF. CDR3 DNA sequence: TGTGCCAGCAGCTTAGATAGGGTAGAGCTAGCCAAAAACATTCAGTACTTC. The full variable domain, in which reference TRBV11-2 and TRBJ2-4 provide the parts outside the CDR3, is EAGVAQSPRYKIIEKRQSVAFWCNPISGHATLYWYQQILGQGPKLLIQFQNNGVVDDSQLPKDRFSAERLKGVDSTLKIQPAKLEDSAVYLCASSLDRVELAKNIQYFGAGTRLSVL.

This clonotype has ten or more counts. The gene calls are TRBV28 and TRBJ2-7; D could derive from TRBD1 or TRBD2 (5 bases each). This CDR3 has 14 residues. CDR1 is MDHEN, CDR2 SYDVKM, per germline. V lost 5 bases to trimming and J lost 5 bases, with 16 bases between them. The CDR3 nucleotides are TGTGCCAGCAGTCCGACCGGGACGGCGGACGAGCAGTACTTC. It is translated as CASSPTGTADEQYF.

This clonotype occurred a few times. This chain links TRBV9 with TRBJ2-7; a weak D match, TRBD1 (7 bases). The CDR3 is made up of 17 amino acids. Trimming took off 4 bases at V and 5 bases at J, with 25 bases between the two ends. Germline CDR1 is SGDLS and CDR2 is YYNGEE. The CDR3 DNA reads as TGTGCCAGCAGCTCAACAGTCGGAGGGGGACAGAACAACGAGCAGTACTTC. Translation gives CASSSTVGGGQNNEQYF.

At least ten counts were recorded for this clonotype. CDR3 sequence (DNA): TGTGCCAGCAGTTTGATGTCCAGTAACACTGAAGCTTTCTTT. This sequence encodes CASSLMSSNTEAFF. The rearrangement uses TRBV12-3 or TRBV12-4 and TRBJ1-1; D gene unclear. The CDR3 spans 14 residues. V shed 3 bases and J shed 2 bases, with 10 bases lying between them.

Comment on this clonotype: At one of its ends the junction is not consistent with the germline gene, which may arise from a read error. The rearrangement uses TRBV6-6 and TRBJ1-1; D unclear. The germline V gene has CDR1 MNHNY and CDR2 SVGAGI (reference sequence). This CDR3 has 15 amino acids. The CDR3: CASSYSEMGNTGAFF. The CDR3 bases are TGTGCCAGCAGTTACTCAGAGATGGGTAACACTGGAGCTTTCTTT.

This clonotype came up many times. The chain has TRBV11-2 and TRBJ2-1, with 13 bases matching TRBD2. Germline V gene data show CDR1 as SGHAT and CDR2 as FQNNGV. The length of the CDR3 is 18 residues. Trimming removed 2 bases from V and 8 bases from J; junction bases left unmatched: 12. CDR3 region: CASSLSTGLAGVPYEQFF. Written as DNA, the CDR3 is TGTGCCAGCAGCTTATCCACCGGACTAGCGGGAGTCCCGTATGAGCAGTTCTTC.

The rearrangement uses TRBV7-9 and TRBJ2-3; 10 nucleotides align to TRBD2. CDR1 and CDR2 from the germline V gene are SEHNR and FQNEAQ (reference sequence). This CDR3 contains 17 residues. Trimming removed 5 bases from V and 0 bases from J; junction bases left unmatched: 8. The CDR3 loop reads CASSLGSGGVSTDTQYF. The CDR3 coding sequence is TGTGCCAGCAGCCTCGGGAGCGGGGGGGTAAGCACAGATACGCAGTATTTT.

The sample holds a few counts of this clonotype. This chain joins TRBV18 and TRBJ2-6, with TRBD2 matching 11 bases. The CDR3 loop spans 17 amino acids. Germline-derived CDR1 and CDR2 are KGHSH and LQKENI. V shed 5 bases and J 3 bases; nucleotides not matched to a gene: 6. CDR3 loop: CASSSTSGRSGANVLTF. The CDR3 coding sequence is TGTGCCAGCTCATCTACTAGCGGGAGAAGTGGGGCCAACGTCCTGACTTTC.

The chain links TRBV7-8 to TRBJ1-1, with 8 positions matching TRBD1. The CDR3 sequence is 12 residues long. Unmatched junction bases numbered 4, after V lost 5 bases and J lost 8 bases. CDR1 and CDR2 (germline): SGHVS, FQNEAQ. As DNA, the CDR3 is TGTGCCAGCAGCCGTGACAGGGGAGAAGCTTTCTTT. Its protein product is CASSRDRGEAFF.

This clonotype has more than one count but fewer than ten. DNA of the CDR3: TGCAGTGCGAATAGCGGGAGCGGCTATGAGCAGTTCTTC. This gives the protein CSANSGSGYEQFF. The chain uses TRBV20-1 and TRBJ2-1, with 9 bases lining up with TRBD2. V dropped 6 bases and J dropped 8; count of bases not matched to a gene: 8. Per germline, CDR1 DFQATT and CDR2 SNEGSKA (reference sequence). The CDR3 contains 13 residues.

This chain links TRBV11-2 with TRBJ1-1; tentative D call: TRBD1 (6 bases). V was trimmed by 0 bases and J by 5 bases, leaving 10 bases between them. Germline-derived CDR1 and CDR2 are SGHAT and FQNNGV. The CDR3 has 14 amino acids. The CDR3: CASSLDPGVTEAFF. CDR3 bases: TGTGCCAGCAGCTTAGATCCAGGGGTGACTGAAGCTTTCTTT. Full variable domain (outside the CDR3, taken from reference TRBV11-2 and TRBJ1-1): EAGVAQSPRYKIIEKRQSVAFWCNPISGHATLYWYQQILGQGPKLLIQFQNNGVVDDSQLPKDRFSAERLKGVDSTLKIQPAKLEDSAVYLCASSLDPGVTEAFFGQGTRLTVV.